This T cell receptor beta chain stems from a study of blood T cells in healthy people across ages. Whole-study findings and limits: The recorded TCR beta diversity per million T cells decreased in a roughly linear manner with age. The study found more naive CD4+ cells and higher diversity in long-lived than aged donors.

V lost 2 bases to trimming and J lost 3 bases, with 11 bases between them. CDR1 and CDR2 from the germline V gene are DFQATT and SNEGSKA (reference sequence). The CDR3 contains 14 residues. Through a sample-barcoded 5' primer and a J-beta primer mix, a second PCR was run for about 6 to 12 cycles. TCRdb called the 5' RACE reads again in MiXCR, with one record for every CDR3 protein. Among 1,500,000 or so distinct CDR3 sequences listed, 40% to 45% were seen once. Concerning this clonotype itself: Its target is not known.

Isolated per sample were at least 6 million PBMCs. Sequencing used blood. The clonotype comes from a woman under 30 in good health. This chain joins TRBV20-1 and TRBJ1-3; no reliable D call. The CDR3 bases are TGCAGTGCTAGACCTCGCCGAAGTGGAAACACCATATATTTT. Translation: CSARPRRSGNTIYF.